These 8 T cell receptor beta chains came from one sample sequenced in a study of beta chain features in type 1 diabetes. Study-wide findings and caveats: Type 1 diabetes patients had TCRB CDR3s that were shorter (moderately but significantly so) in all four CD4+ subsets.

What these receptors recognize is not known. cDNA synthesis used the whole RNA isolate, giving expressed TCRB sequences. Some clones are missing from TCRdb's copy, which holds only in-frame ones; the method was immunoSEQ multiplex PCR. Of roughly 400,000 clones listed, roughly a tenth were seen once; the top ten hold roughly 0.54%. The source material was central memory CD4+ T cells from blood. The origin of the receptors is a man under 40 with type 1 diabetes.

In this sample, this clone turned up many times. The chain uses TRBV9 and TRBJ2-1, with 13 bases fitting TRBD2. The germline gives CDR1 SGDLS, CDR2 YYNGEE. V shed 0 bases and J 5 bases; nucleotides not matched to a gene: 2. The CDR3 sequence is 16 residues long. CDR3 sequence reads: CASSVGTSGSHNEQFF. CDR3 sequence (DNA): TGTGCCAGCAGCGTAGGGACTAGCGGGAGCCACAATGAGCAGTTCTTC. The complete variable domain, with remaining parts taken from reference TRBV9 and TRBJ2-1, reads DSGVTQTPKHLITATGQRVTLRCSPRSGDLSVYWYQQSLDQGLQFLIQYYNGEERAKGNILERFSAQQFPDLHSELNLSSLELGDSALYFCASSVGTSGSHNEQFFGPGTRLTVL.

The gene calls are TRBV9 and TRBJ2-6; D not resolved. The CDR3 totals 13 residues. Trimming left V 3 bases short and J 4 bases short, with 5 bases between. The V gene's germline CDR1 is SGDLS and CDR2 YYNGEE. CDR3 amino acids: CASSGAGANVLTF. The CDR3 DNA reads as TGTGCCAGCAGCGGCGCCGGGGCCAACGTCCTGACTTTC.

This clone was detected ten times or more. The genes are TRBV28 and TRBJ2-1; no firm D call. This CDR3 is 13 amino acids long. V lost 3 bases to trimming and J lost 6 bases, with 9 bases between them. Per the germline V gene, CDR1 is MDHEN and CDR2 is SYDVKM. DNA of the CDR3: TGTGCCAGCAGTTTCCCCCCAGGCAATGAGCAGTTCTTC. Translation gives CASSFPPGNEQFF.

This chain links TRBV9 with TRBJ2-7; D gene uncertain. Per the germline V gene, CDR1 is SGDLS and CDR2 is YYNGEE. CDR3 length equals 13 residues. V shed 3 bases and J shed 7 bases, with 14 bases lying between them. Written as DNA, the CDR3 is TGTGCCAGCAGCGCAAACATCGGAGCGGAGCAGTACTTC. Its protein is CASSANIGAEQYF.

The chain carries TRBV7-9 and TRBJ2-1; 8 bases fit TRBD1. The ends lost 3 bases at V and 6 bases at J; junction bases unmatched: 7. CDR1 SEHNR and CDR2 FQNEAQ come from the germline V gene (reference sequence). The CDR3 sequence is 15 residues long. DNA of the CDR3: TGTGCCAGCAGCTTTCCGGGACAGGAGCGCAATGAGCAGTTCTTC. Its protein product is CASSFPGQERNEQFF. Based on the CDR3 plus reference TRBV7-9 and TRBJ2-1, the full variable domain is DTGVSQNPRHKITKRGQNVTFRCDPISEHNRLYWYRQTLGQGPEFLTYFQNEAQLEKSRLLSDRFSAERPKGSFSTLEIQRTEQGDSAMYLCASSFPGQERNEQFFGPGTRLTVL.

V is TRBV5-4 and J is TRBJ1-1, with D hard to call. This CDR3 comprises 13 residues. Trimming pared 4 bases from V and 1 base from J, leaving 8 bases between. Per the germline V gene, CDR1 is SGHNT and CDR2 is YYREEE (reference sequence). CDR3 in DNA: TGTGCCAGCAGCCACCCGAGGAACACTGAAGCTTTCTTT. Its protein product is CASSHPRNTEAFF.

V gene TRBV19 combines with J gene TRBJ2-1; TRBD1 matches at 8 bases. The ends lost 5 bases at V and 10 bases at J; junction bases unmatched: 10. The germline CDR1 and CDR2 sequences are LNHDA and SQIVND (reference sequence). This CDR3 is built from 14 residues. In nucleotides, the CDR3 is TGTGCCAGTAGTCCCCGGACAGGGTTACGGGAGCAGTTCTTC. As protein: CASSPRTGLREQFF.

This chain connects TRBV7-2 to TRBJ2-3; D is possibly TRBD1 (6 bases). The CDR3 is 13 residues long. Germline lookup yields CDR1 SGHTA and CDR2 FQGNSA. Trimming removed 1 base at V and 7 bases at J, with 9 bases between. The CDR3 DNA sequence: TGTGCCAGCAGCTTAGGAGGGGGTAATACGCAGTATTTT. It encodes CASSLGGGNTQYF.